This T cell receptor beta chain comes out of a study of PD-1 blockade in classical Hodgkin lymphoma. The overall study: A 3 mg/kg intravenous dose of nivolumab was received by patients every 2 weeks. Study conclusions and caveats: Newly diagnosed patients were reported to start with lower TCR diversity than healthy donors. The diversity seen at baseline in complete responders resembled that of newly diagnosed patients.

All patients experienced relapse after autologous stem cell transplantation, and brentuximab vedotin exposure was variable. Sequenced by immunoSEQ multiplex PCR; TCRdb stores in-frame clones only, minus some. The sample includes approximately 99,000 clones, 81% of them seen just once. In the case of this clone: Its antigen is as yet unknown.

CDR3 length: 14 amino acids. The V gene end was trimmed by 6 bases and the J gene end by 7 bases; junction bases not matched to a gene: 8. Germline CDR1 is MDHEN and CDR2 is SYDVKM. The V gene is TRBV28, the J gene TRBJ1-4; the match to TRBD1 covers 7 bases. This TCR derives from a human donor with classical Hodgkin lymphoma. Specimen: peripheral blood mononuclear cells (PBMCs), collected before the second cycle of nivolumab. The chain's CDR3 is CASSSGQVFEKLFF. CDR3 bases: TGTGCCAGCAGCTCCGGACAGGTATTTGAAAAACTGTTTTTT.